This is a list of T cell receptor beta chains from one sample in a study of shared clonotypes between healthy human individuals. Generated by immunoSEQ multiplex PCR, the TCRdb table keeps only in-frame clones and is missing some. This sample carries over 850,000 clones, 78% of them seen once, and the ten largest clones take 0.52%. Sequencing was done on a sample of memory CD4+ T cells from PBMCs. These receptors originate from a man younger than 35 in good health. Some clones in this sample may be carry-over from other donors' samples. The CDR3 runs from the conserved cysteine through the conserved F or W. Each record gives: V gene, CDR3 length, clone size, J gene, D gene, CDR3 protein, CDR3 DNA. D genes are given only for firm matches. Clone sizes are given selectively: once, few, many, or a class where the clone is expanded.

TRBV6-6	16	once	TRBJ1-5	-	CASSYRGSRLLQPQHF	TGTGCCAGCAGTTACCGGGGGTCCCGGCTTTTGCAGCCCCAGCATTTT
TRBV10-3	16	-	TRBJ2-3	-	CAISERDGISTDTQYF	TGTGCCATCAGTGAACGGGACGGGATTAGCACAGATACGCAGTATTTT
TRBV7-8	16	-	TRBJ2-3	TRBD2	CASSPWTSGRTDTQYF	TGTGCCAGCAGCCCGTGGACTAGCGGGAGAACAGATACGCAGTATTTT
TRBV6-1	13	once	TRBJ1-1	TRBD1	CASSIDRGTEAFF	TGTGCCAGCAGTATCGACAGGGGCACTGAAGCTTTCTTT
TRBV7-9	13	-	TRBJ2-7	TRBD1	CASRGQRSYEQYF	TGTGCCAGCAGGGGACAGCGCTCCTACGAGCAGTACTTC
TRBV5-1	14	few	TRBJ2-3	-	CASSLKGGGDTQYF	TGCGCCAGCAGCTTAAAAGGGGGAGGGGATACGCAGTATTTT
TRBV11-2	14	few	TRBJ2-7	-	CASSLARSTYEQYF	TGTGCCAGCAGCTTGGCCAGGAGTACCTACGAGCAGTACTTC
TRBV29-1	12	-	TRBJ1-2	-	CSVEGHYYGYTF	TGCAGCGTAGAGGGGCATTATTATGGCTACACCTTC
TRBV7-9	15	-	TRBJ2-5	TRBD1	CASSLRGQSQETQYF	TGTGCCAGCAGCTTAAGGGGACAGTCACAAGAGACCCAGTACTTC
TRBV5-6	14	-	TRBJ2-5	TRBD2	CASSLTSGIETQYF	TGTGCCAGCAGTTTGACTAGCGGGATTGAGACCCAGTACTTC
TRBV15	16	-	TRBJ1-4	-	CATSRSGGWRAEKLFF	TGTGCCACCAGCAGATCCGGAGGGTGGAGGGCTGAAAAACTGTTTTTT
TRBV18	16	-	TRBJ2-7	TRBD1	CASSPPGQGSSGEQYF	TGTGCCAGCTCACCGCCGGGACAGGGATCCTCGGGGGAGCAGTACTTC
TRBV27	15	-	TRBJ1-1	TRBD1	CASLARGRLYTEAFF	TGTGCCAGCCTTGCTAGGGGGCGCCTCTACACTGAAGCTTTCTTT
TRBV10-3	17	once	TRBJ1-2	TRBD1	CAISDLTGQGVNYGYTF	TGTGCCATCAGTGACCTAACCGGACAGGGGGTTAACTATGGCTACACCTTC
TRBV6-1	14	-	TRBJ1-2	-	CASRPTGDPYGYTF	TGTGCCAGCAGGCCGACGGGGGACCCCTATGGCTACACCTTC
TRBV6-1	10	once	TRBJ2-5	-	CASSEEVLYF	TGTGCCAGCAGTGAAGAGGTCCTATACTTC
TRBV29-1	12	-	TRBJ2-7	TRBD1	CSARQGLYEQYF	TGCAGCGCCAGACAGGGGCTCTACGAGCAGTACTTC